The T cell receptor (beta chain) described here comes from a study of T cell repertoires in cytomegalovirus infection. MiXCR, run by TCRdb on the reads, gives a single entry per CDR3 protein. Seen here are some 700,000 distinct CDR3 sequences, 35% to 45% observed once, and the top ten hold around 2.8%. This CDR3 comprises 14 residues. V trimming: 6 bases; J trimming: 5 bases; junction bases outside the gene matches: 10. The germline gives CDR1 MNHEY, CDR2 SMNVEV (reference sequence). The TCR sequence derives from a human donor in good health (CMV status not recorded). Some clones in this sample may be carry-over from other donors' samples. V and J are TRBV27 and TRBJ2-7; 7 bases fit TRBD1. Sequencing used PBMCs. CDR3 DNA sequence: TGTGCCAGCAGCCGAAACAGGGGATGGGACGAGCAGTACTTC. Translated, it gives CASSRNRGWDEQYF.